The 28 T cell receptor beta chains in this list originate from one sample, sequenced in a study of shared clonotypes between healthy human individuals. Using immunoSEQ multiplex PCR, the repertoire was profiled, and TCRdb retains in-frame clones only, with some absent. Found here are more than 2 million clones, roughly 93% of them singletons; the top ten hold about 1.6%. Positively selected for CCR7, the CD45RO-negative cells used as naive CD8 cells excluded terminally differentiated effector memory CD45RA+ cells. Sequencing was performed on naive CD8+ T cells from PBMCs. All receptors derive from a man between 18 and 29 years old in good health. Some clones in this sample may be carry-over from other donors' samples.

The V gene is TRBV28, the J gene TRBJ2-2, with TRBD2 matching 10 bases. CDR1 is MDHEN and CDR2 is SYDVKM in the germline V gene. The CDR3 runs to 15 residues. The V and J ends lost 2 bases and 4 bases, in that order; junction bases with no gene match: 1. The CDR3 reads CASSLKRGGTGELFF. The CDR3 DNA sequence: TGTGCCAGCAGTTTAAAGCGGGGGGGCACCGGGGAGCTGTTTTTT.

The V and J genes are TRBV9 and TRBJ2-1; a weak D match, TRBD1 (5 bases). Germline V gives CDR1 SGDLS, CDR2 YYNGEE. The CDR3 runs 15 residues. Between the trimmed V and J ends, which lost 4 bases and 3 bases, there was a span of 14 bases. CDR3: CASSPRQKLYNEQFF. CDR3 coding DNA: TGTGCCAGCAGCCCCCGACAGAAGCTCTACAATGAGCAGTTCTTC.

Worth noting for this clone: Additional DNA sequences in this sample encode the identical CDR3. The rearrangement links TRBV5-4 to TRBJ2-7; possible D gene TRBD2, 6 bases. The V gene lost 4 bases and the J gene lost 3 bases, with 11 bases spanning the gap. Germline V CDR1 and CDR2: SGHNT, YYREEE (reference sequence). CDR3 length: 13 residues. In nucleotides, the CDR3 is TGTGCCAGCAGCGGGGGGACGGGCTACGAGCAGTACTTC. Amino acid sequence: CASSGGTGYEQYF.

This clone occurred once. The rearrangement joins TRBV7-9 to TRBJ2-5; D not certain. Germline CDR1 is SEHNR and CDR2 is FQNEAQ (reference sequence). The V end was cut by 1 base, the J end by 5 bases, with 11 bases between. CDR3 size: 14 residues. The CDR3 protein is CASSLVGSGETQYF. The CDR3 DNA follows: TGTGCCAGCAGCTTAGTAGGGTCCGGCGAGACCCAGTACTTC.

This clone was recorded only once. This CDR3 is also generated by other DNA sequences in the sample. J is TRBJ2-7 and V is TRBV5-1; 7 nucleotides line up with TRBD1. The CDR3 is 13 residues long. CDR1 is SGHRS, CDR2 YFSETQ, per germline. Germline trimming cut 4 bases from V and 3 bases from J; bases unmatched to any gene: 4. CDR3 nucleotides: TGCGCCAGCAGCGGCCGGGACAGCTACGAGCAGTACTTC. It yields the protein CASSGRDSYEQYF.

Notes on this clone: Other nucleotide sequences in the sample specify the same CDR3. The chain joins TRBV27 to TRBJ2-2; 7 positions match TRBD2. This CDR3 comprises 16 residues. From germline, CDR1 is MNHEY and CDR2 SMNVEV (reference sequence). Losses at the gene ends were 2 bases for V and 3 bases for J; bases not matched to a gene: 6. The CDR3 DNA reads as TGTGCCAGCAGTTTAGGGGCTAGCGGTTACACCGGGGAGCTGTTTTTT. It is translated as CASSLGASGYTGELFF.

V is TRBV18 and J is TRBJ2-7; 7 bases are shared with TRBD1. The CDR3 contains 16 residues. Per germline, CDR1 KGHSH and CDR2 LQKENI. Losses at the gene ends were 0 bases for V and 3 bases for J; bases not matched to a gene: 8. The CDR3 loop is CASSPPDRDRFYEQYF. CDR3 in DNA: TGTGCCAGCTCACCACCGGACCGGGACAGATTCTACGAGCAGTACTTC.

This rearrangement joins TRBV27 to TRBJ1-2; D is unresolved. There are 16 residues in the CDR3. Trimming cost V 2 bases and J 7 bases, with 20 bases left between them. CDR1 and CDR2 from the germline V gene are MNHEY and SMNVEV (reference sequence). CDR3 in DNA: TGTGCCAGCAGTTTAGCGGGTGCGGGGTCTCGCAGTGGCTACACCTTC. This encodes CASSLAGAGSRSGYTF.

The chain links TRBV15 to TRBJ2-1; 7 bases match TRBD1. Germline-derived CDR1 and CDR2 are LNHNV and YYDKDF (reference sequence). Germline trimming cut 1 base from V and 2 bases from J; bases unmatched to any gene: 2. This CDR3 is 15 amino acids long. In nucleotides, the CDR3 is TGTGCCACCAGCAGAGGGGGACAGCCCTACAATGAGCAGTTCTTC. Translated, it gives CATSRGGQPYNEQFF.

Turning to this clone: The same CDR3 is also encoded by other DNA sequences in this sample. V gene TRBV9 combines with J gene TRBJ1-1, with D unclear. V lost 2 bases, J lost 3 bases, and 5 bases lay in between. Germline V gene lookup returns CDR1 SGDLS and CDR2 YYNGEE. This CDR3 is 12 amino acids long. CDR3 loop: CASSVADTEAFF. CDR3 in DNA: TGTGCCAGCAGCGTGGCGGACACTGAAGCTTTCTTT. The full variable domain, its missing parts supplied by reference TRBV9 and TRBJ1-1, is DSGVTQTPKHLITATGQRVTLRCSPRSGDLSVYWYQQSLDQGLQFLIQYYNGEERAKGNILERFSAQQFPDLHSELNLSSLELGDSALYFCASSVADTEAFFGQGTRLTVV.

This rearrangement joins TRBV7-6 to TRBJ2-1; TRBD2 agrees at 9 bases. CDR3 length: 15 amino acids. Per the germline V gene, CDR1 is SGHVS and CDR2 is FNYEAQ. V gave up 3 bases and J gave up 6 bases; unmatched junction bases: 6. The CDR3 DNA reads TGTGCCAGCAGCTTTGGTAGCGGGAGTGGCAATGAGCAGTTCTTC. This sequence encodes CASSFGSGSGNEQFF.

V usage is TRBV9 and J usage is TRBJ1-1; D ambiguous. The germline CDR1 and CDR2 sequences are SGDLS and YYNGEE. This CDR3 spans 15 amino acids. With 5 bases removed from V and 0 bases from J, the gap between germline ends came to 14 bases. The CDR3 DNA is TGTGCCAGCAGTTCGAAGGGCGACATGAACACTGAAGCTTTCTTT. Its protein is CASSSKGDMNTEAFF.

The chain recombines TRBV30 with TRBJ2-7, with 10 bases fitting TRBD2. Germline CDR1 is GTSNPN and CDR2 is SVGIG (reference sequence). Trimming at V came to 2 bases and at J to 6 bases, leaving 16 bases not matched to a gene. This CDR3 contains 17 residues. Here the CDR3 reads CAWSPWAPSGSGREQYF. The DNA for the CDR3 is TGTGCCTGGAGTCCCTGGGCCCCTAGCGGGAGCGGGCGCGAGCAGTACTTC.

This chain links TRBV28 with TRBJ2-5, with D tentatively TRBD1 (6 bases). The CDR3 extends over 15 amino acids. Trimming pared 4 bases from V and 5 bases from J, leaving 17 bases between. Per germline, CDR1 MDHEN and CDR2 SYDVKM. CDR3 residues: CASSSIQGQGETQYF. CDR3 coding DNA: TGTGCCAGCAGTTCGATACAGGGTCAGGGGGAGACCCAGTACTTC.

The V call is TRBV27, the J call TRBJ2-1; D is unclear. Trimming removed 5 bases from V and 4 bases from J, with 15 bases in between. Germline V CDR1 and CDR2: MNHEY, SMNVEV (reference sequence). CDR3 size: 15 residues. The CDR3 reads CASSLTPPAYNEQFF. The CDR3 DNA is TGTGCCAGCAGTCTTACCCCGCCGGCATACAATGAGCAGTTCTTC.

The chain links TRBV28 to TRBJ2-6; D gene uncertain. This CDR3 has 14 residues. V was trimmed by 5 bases and J by 1 base, leaving 6 bases between them. Looked up from germline, CDR1 is MDHEN and CDR2 is SYDVKM. CDR3 protein: CASSGPSGANVLTF. CDR3 sequence (DNA): TGTGCCAGCAGTGGCCCTTCTGGGGCCAACGTCCTGACTTTC.

The gene calls are TRBV27 and TRBJ2-5, with 11 nucleotides matching TRBD2. V gave up 7 bases and J gave up 5 bases; unmatched junction bases: 12. The CDR3 is 16 amino acids. Germline CDR1 is MNHEY and CDR2 is SMNVEV (reference sequence). CDR3 in amino acids: CASNSVAGGPGETQYF. In DNA, the CDR3 is TGTGCCAGCAACTCGGTAGCGGGAGGGCCGGGTGAGACCCAGTACTTC.

The chain has TRBV5-4 and TRBJ1-2; D is unclear. In germline, CDR1 is SGHNT, CDR2 YYREEE (reference sequence). With 3 bases removed from V and 4 bases from J, the gap between germline ends came to 7 bases. The CDR3 spans 12 residues. CDR3 amino acids: CASSSNIYGYTF. CDR3 nucleotide sequence: TGTGCCAGCAGCTCGAATATCTATGGCTACACCTTC. Complete variable domain (other parts from reference TRBV5-4 and TRBJ1-2): ETGVTQSPTHLIKTRGQQVTLRCSSQSGHNTVSWYQQALGQGPQFIFQYYREEENGRGNFPPRFSGLQFPNYSSELNVNALELDDSALYLCASSSNIYGYTFGSGTRLTVV.

This chain uses TRBV7-9 with TRBJ2-7, with 11 bases lining up with TRBD2. Germline V lookup: CDR1 SEHNR, CDR2 FQNEAQ (reference sequence). V trimming: 5 bases; J trimming: 1 base; junction bases outside the gene matches: 7. The CDR3 length is 16 residues. CDR3 loop: CASSPTSGRRSYEQYF. As DNA, the CDR3 is TGTGCCAGCAGCCCAACTAGCGGGAGACGGTCCTACGAGCAGTACTTC.

V usage is TRBV14 and J usage is TRBJ2-6, with D unclear. Deletions cut 0 bases from V and 0 bases from J, with 6 bases between. Germline assignment: CDR1 SGHDN and CDR2 FVKESK. The CDR3 covers 16 residues. The CDR3 coding sequence is TGTGCCAGCAGCCAAGATTGGGCCTCTGGGGCCAACGTCCTGACTTTC. Encoded protein: CASSQDWASGANVLTF.

The rearrangement links TRBV7-8 to TRBJ1-1; weak D call: TRBD1 (6 bases). V lost 1 base to trimming and J lost 4 bases, with 10 bases between them. The CDR3 is 14 residues long. Germline CDR1 SGHVS, CDR2 FQNEAQ. The DNA of the CDR3 is TGTGCCAGCAGCTTAGAGGGGGTCGGCACTGAAGCTTTCTTT. Amino acid sequence: CASSLEGVGTEAFF. The full variable domain, in which reference TRBV7-8 and TRBJ1-1 provide the parts outside the CDR3, is GAGVSQSPRYKVAKRGQDVALRCDPISGHVSLFWYQQALGQGPEFLTYFQNEAQLDKSGLPSDRFFAERPEGSVSTLKIQRTQQEDSAVYLCASSLEGVGTEAFFGQGTRLTVV.

This chain connects TRBV6-5 to TRBJ2-1, with 9 bases aligning to TRBD2. Germline V gene data show CDR1 as MNHEY and CDR2 as SVGAGI. Trimming took 6 bases from V and 0 from J; bases not matched to a gene: 3. CDR3 size: 15 residues. CDR3 loop: CASRFSGSSYNEQFF. In DNA, the CDR3 is TGTGCCAGCAGATTTAGCGGGAGCTCCTACAATGAGCAGTTCTTC.

The chain has TRBV5-4 and TRBJ2-1, with D perhaps given as TRBD1 or TRBD2 (5 bases each). Germline V gives CDR1 SGHNT, CDR2 YYREEE (reference sequence). The CDR3 covers 13 residues. Trimming shortened V by 4 bases and J by 5 bases, and 10 bases separated the two germline ends. CDR3 amino acids: CASSPGPNNEQFF. The DNA of the CDR3 is TGTGCCAGCAGCCCGGGACCCAACAATGAGCAGTTCTTC.

The V and J genes are TRBV13 and TRBJ2-7, with D uncertain. The length of the CDR3 is 14 residues. Trimming removed 5 bases from V and 3 bases from J, with 14 bases in between. The germline V gene encodes CDR1 PRHDT and CDR2 FYEKMQ (reference sequence). The CDR3 DNA follows: TGTGCCAGCAGCCCTCGGGTGGCAAACTACGAGCAGTACTTC. Protein product: CASSPRVANYEQYF. The complete variable domain, with remaining parts taken from reference TRBV13 and TRBJ2-7, reads AAGVIQSPRHLIKEKRETATLKCYPIPRHDTVYWYQQGPGQDPQFLISFYEKMQSDKGSIPDRFSAQQFSDYHSELNMSSLELGDSALYFCASSPRVANYEQYFGPGTRLTVT.

The rearrangement links TRBV27 to TRBJ2-7, with TRBD2 identical over 11 bases. CDR1 is MNHEY, CDR2 SMNVEV, per germline (reference sequence). The CDR3 extends over 15 amino acids. The V and J ends lost 6 bases and 2 bases, in that order; junction bases with no gene match: 6. DNA for the CDR3: TGTGCCAGCAGGGACAGACTAGCGGGGACCTACGAGCAGTACTTC. Protein product: CASRDRLAGTYEQYF.

V usage is TRBV7-9 and J usage is TRBJ2-5, with 7 bases identical to TRBD1. The end of the DNA is better explained by TRBJ2-7, so the J call may be wrong. The CDR3 covers 14 residues. Germline CDR1 is SEHNR and CDR2 is FQNEAQ (reference sequence). The CDR3 coding sequence is TGTGCCAGCAGCTTCGGGTCAGGGGGCTACGAGCAGTACTTC. Protein: CASSFGSGGYEQYF.

This chain links TRBV6-1 with TRBJ2-7; D may be TRBD2 (5 bases). The V end was cut by 2 bases, the J end by 9 bases, with 17 bases between. The CDR3 is 14 residues long. Germline lookup yields CDR1 MNHNS and CDR2 SASEGT. CDR3 in amino acids: CASSEWLVTEGQYF. The CDR3 bases are TGTGCCAGCAGTGAATGGCTAGTAACTGAGGGGCAGTACTTC.

Only one count was recorded for this clone. This chain connects TRBV7-9 to TRBJ2-2; 7 nucleotides match TRBD2. Germline V gives CDR1 SEHNR, CDR2 FQNEAQ (reference sequence). V lost 9 bases and J lost 2; bases outside the gene matches: 12. This CDR3 region has 16 residues. CDR3 region: CASRDGRWSNTGELFF. The CDR3 DNA sequence: TGTGCCAGTCGAGACGGGAGGTGGTCCAACACCGGGGAGCTGTTTTTT. Full variable domain (missing parts from reference TRBV7-9 and TRBJ2-2): DTGVSQNPRHKITKRGQNVTFRCDPISEHNRLYWYRQTLGQGPEFLTYFQNEAQLEKSRLLSDRFSAERPKGSFSTLEIQRTEQGDSAMYLCASRDGRWSNTGELFFGEGSRLTVL.